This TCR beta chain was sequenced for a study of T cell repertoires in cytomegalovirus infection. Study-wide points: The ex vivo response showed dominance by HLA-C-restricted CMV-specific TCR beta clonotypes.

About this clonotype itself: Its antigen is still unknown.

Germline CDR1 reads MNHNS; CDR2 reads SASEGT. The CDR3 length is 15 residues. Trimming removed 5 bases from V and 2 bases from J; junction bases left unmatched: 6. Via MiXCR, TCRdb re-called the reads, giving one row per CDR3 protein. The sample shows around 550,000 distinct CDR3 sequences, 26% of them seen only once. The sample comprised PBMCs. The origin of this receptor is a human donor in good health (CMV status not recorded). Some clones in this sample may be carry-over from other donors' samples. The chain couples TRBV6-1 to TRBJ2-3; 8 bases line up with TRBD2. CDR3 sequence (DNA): TGTGCCAGCAGTCCACGACTAGCGAACACAGATACGCAGTATTTT. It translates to CASSPRLANTDTQYF.